This is a list of T cell receptor beta chains from one sample in a study of T-cell reconstitution after alpha-beta-depleted transplantation in children. TCRdb reprocessed the PCR reads via MiXCR and lists one record per CDR3 protein. Seen here are about 190,000 distinct CDR3 sequences, 6% to 7% observed once, and the top ten hold over 2.5%. Sequenced material: PBMCs from the stem cell graft donor, taken from the stem cell graft. The receptors come from a human donor who donated a stem cell graft to a child with Wiskott-Aldrich syndrome. Each CDR3 is given with its conserved first and last residue. Fields, in order: V gene, D gene, clone size, J gene, CDR3 DNA, CDR3 protein. A D gene is named only where the DNA matches it firmly. Clone size appears in some rows only: once, few, many, or a class for an expanded clone.

v_call: TRBV5-5
d_call: NA
clone_size: NA
j_call: TRBJ2-3
cdr3_nt: TGTGCCAGCAGCTCCCGGACTTCCCTGGATACGCAGTATTTT
cdr3_aa: CASSSRTSLDTQYF

v_call: TRBV27
d_call: TRBD2
clone_size: NA
j_call: TRBJ2-4
cdr3_nt: TGTGCCAGCAGTCGAGTAAGACTAGCCGGGAACATTCAGTACTTC
cdr3_aa: CASSRVRLAGNIQYF

v_call: TRBV7-2
d_call: NA
clone_size: many
j_call: TRBJ2-7
cdr3_nt: TGTGCCAGCAGCAAAAGTAGCGCAGGCGTCCCCTACGAGCAGTACTTC
cdr3_aa: CASSKSSAGVPYEQYF

v_call: TRBV4-1
d_call: TRBD1
clone_size: few
j_call: TRBJ2-7
cdr3_nt: TGCGCCAGCAGCCAAGATGAGGGGGCTAATTTCTACGAGCAGTACTTC
cdr3_aa: CASSQDEGANFYEQYF

v_call: TRBV3-1
d_call: NA
clone_size: NA
j_call: TRBJ1-1
cdr3_nt: TGTGCCAGCAGCCAAGACAGGATAAACACTGAAGCTTTCTTT
cdr3_aa: CASSQDRINTEAFF

v_call: TRBV5-1
d_call: NA
clone_size: many
j_call: TRBJ2-3
cdr3_nt: TGCGCCAGCAGCTTGGATGGGGGAGCTCCAGATACGCAGTATTTT
cdr3_aa: CASSLDGGAPDTQYF

v_call: TRBV29-1
d_call: NA
clone_size: many
j_call: TRBJ2-1
cdr3_nt: TGCAGCGTTGTATTCTCCTACAATGAGCAGTTCTTC
cdr3_aa: CSVVFSYNEQFF

v_call: TRBV5-1
d_call: NA
clone_size: many
j_call: TRBJ1-5
cdr3_nt: TGCGCCAGCCGGGAGGGGAACAATCAGCCCCAGCATTTT
cdr3_aa: CASREGNNQPQHF

v_call: TRBV21-1
d_call: NA
clone_size: many
j_call: TRBJ1-1
cdr3_nt: TGTGCCAGCAGTTGGACAGGGAACACTGAAGCTTTCTTT
cdr3_aa: CASSWTGNTEAFF

v_call: TRBV5-6
d_call: NA
clone_size: many
j_call: TRBJ1-2
cdr3_nt: TGTGCCAGCAGCTTGGACAGGGCGGGCGGCTACACCTTC
cdr3_aa: CASSLDRAGGYTF

v_call: TRBV20-1
d_call: TRBD1
clone_size: many
j_call: TRBJ2-7
cdr3_nt: TGCAGTGCTAGGGGACAGGTTCCCGGCGAGCAGTACTTC
cdr3_aa: CSARGQVPGEQYF

v_call: TRBV6-5
d_call: TRBD1
clone_size: many
j_call: TRBJ1-2
cdr3_nt: TGTGCCAGCAGTTACCTTGGGACAGGCCTTAACTATGGCTACACCTTC
cdr3_aa: CASSYLGTGLNYGYTF

v_call: TRBV12-3/TRBV12-4
d_call: NA
clone_size: many
j_call: TRBJ1-1
cdr3_nt: TGTGCCAGCGGCGGAACACATTCGGGCGGCCTTGAAGCTTTCTTT
cdr3_aa: CASGGTHSGGLEAFF

v_call: TRBV12-3/TRBV12-4
d_call: TRBD2
clone_size: many
j_call: TRBJ2-7
cdr3_nt: TGTGCCAGCAGTTTAGCTAGCGGGAGGATCCCCTCCCTCCACGAGCAGTACTTC
cdr3_aa: CASSLASGRIPSLHEQYF

v_call: TRBV20-1
d_call: TRBD1
clone_size: NA
j_call: TRBJ1-5
cdr3_nt: TGCAGTGCTAGGGTACAGGGGGATCAGCCCCAGCATTTT
cdr3_aa: CSARVQGDQPQHF

v_call: TRBV20-1
d_call: NA
clone_size: many
j_call: TRBJ1-5
cdr3_nt: TGCAGTGCTAGTGAGGGTGGTAATCAGCCCCAGCATTTT
cdr3_aa: CSASEGGNQPQHF

v_call: TRBV12-3/TRBV12-4
d_call: NA
clone_size: many
j_call: TRBJ2-3
cdr3_nt: TGTGCCAGCAGTCCCCGTTACGGAACAGATACGCAGTATTTT
cdr3_aa: CASSPRYGTDTQYF

v_call: TRBV6-5
d_call: TRBD1
clone_size: many
j_call: TRBJ1-1
cdr3_nt: TGTGCCAGCAGGACAGGGGGGGGAACTGAAGCTTTCTTT
cdr3_aa: CASRTGGGTEAFF

v_call: TRBV12-3/TRBV12-4
d_call: TRBD1
clone_size: few
j_call: TRBJ1-5
cdr3_nt: TGTGCCAGCAGTTTGCCGGGACAGCTCATAAATCAGCCCCAGCATTTT
cdr3_aa: CASSLPGQLINQPQHF

v_call: TRBV5-4
d_call: TRBD2
clone_size: few
j_call: TRBJ2-1
cdr3_nt: TGTGCCAGCAGCCCAGCGGGCGGGAGCAGGGATGAGCAGTTCTTC
cdr3_aa: CASSPAGGSRDEQFF

v_call: TRBV12-3/TRBV12-4
d_call: TRBD1
clone_size: many
j_call: TRBJ2-7
cdr3_nt: TGTGCCAGCAGGAGGGGGACAGGGGGCGTTTACGAGCAGTACTTC
cdr3_aa: CASRRGTGGVYEQYF

v_call: TRBV5-6
d_call: TRBD1
clone_size: once
j_call: TRBJ2-2
cdr3_nt: TGTGCCAGCAGCTTAAACGGGCCCTTGACAGGGAGCACCGGGGAGCTGTTTTTT
cdr3_aa: CASSLNGPLTGSTGELFF

v_call: TRBV18
d_call: NA
clone_size: few
j_call: TRBJ2-7
cdr3_nt: TGTGCCAGCTCACCCAAGACAGACGAGCAGTACTTC
cdr3_aa: CASSPKTDEQYF

v_call: TRBV20-1
d_call: TRBD2
clone_size: few
j_call: TRBJ2-3
cdr3_nt: TGCAGTGCTAGACTAGCGGGAGGGCCACATACGCAGTATTTT
cdr3_aa: CSARLAGGPHTQYF

v_call: TRBV5-1
d_call: NA
clone_size: NA
j_call: TRBJ1-3
cdr3_nt: TGCGCCAGCAGATTGGACCTGTTTGGAAACACCATATATTTT
cdr3_aa: CASRLDLFGNTIYF

v_call: TRBV6-6
d_call: NA
clone_size: many
j_call: TRBJ2-5
cdr3_nt: TGTGCCAGCAACCGACAGCTCCAAGAGACCCAGTACTTC
cdr3_aa: CASNRQLQETQYF

v_call: TRBV12-3/TRBV12-4
d_call: NA
clone_size: many
j_call: TRBJ2-1
cdr3_nt: TGTGCCAGCAGTTTATTCCTCGGTAATGAGCAGTTCTTC
cdr3_aa: CASSLFLGNEQFF

v_call: TRBV20-1
d_call: TRBD1
clone_size: many
j_call: TRBJ2-6
cdr3_nt: TGCAGTGCTAAGACAGGGCGAGGGGCCAACGTCCTGACTTTC
cdr3_aa: CSAKTGRGANVLTF

v_call: TRBV4-1
d_call: NA
clone_size: NA
j_call: TRBJ2-5
cdr3_nt: TGCGCCAGCAGCCAATGGGGGCAGGCCGGAGAGACCCAGTACTTC
cdr3_aa: CASSQWGQAGETQYF

v_call: TRBV19
d_call: NA
clone_size: many
j_call: TRBJ2-1
cdr3_nt: TGTGCCAGTACCGGAAGAAATGAGCAGTTCTTC
cdr3_aa: CASTGRNEQFF

v_call: TRBV7-9
d_call: TRBD1
clone_size: NA
j_call: TRBJ1-1
cdr3_nt: TGTGCCAGCAGCGGGACAGGTCGCATGAACACTGAAGCTTTCTTT
cdr3_aa: CASSGTGRMNTEAFF

v_call: TRBV5-6
d_call: TRBD2
clone_size: many
j_call: TRBJ2-7
cdr3_nt: TGTGCCAGCAGCTCACAGCGGGAGCCCTACGAGCAGTACTTC
cdr3_aa: CASSSQREPYEQYF

v_call: TRBV6-5
d_call: NA
clone_size: few
j_call: TRBJ2-3
cdr3_nt: TGTGCCAGCAGTTATCCGGGCAGAGCTAGCACAGATACGCAGTATTTT
cdr3_aa: CASSYPGRASTDTQYF

v_call: TRBV30
d_call: NA
clone_size: many
j_call: TRBJ1-1
cdr3_nt: TGTGCCTGGAGTGTAAATGGAGAGTACACTGAAGCTTTCTTT
cdr3_aa: CAWSVNGEYTEAFF

v_call: TRBV3-1
d_call: TRBD2
clone_size: NA
j_call: TRBJ2-7
cdr3_nt: TGTGCCAGCAGCCAGTTTACTGGCGGGAGCTCCAACGAGCAGTACTTC
cdr3_aa: CASSQFTGGSSNEQYF

v_call: TRBV5-1
d_call: TRBD2
clone_size: many
j_call: TRBJ2-1
cdr3_nt: TGCGCCAGCAGCTGGGGGATAGCGGGAAGCTCCTACAATGAGCAGTTCTTC
cdr3_aa: CASSWGIAGSSYNEQFF

v_call: TRBV5-1
d_call: NA
clone_size: many
j_call: TRBJ2-2
cdr3_nt: TGCGCCAGCAGACCGACGGGAGCGAACACCGGGGAGCTGTTTTTT
cdr3_aa: CASRPTGANTGELFF

v_call: TRBV3-1
d_call: NA
clone_size: many
j_call: TRBJ2-1
cdr3_nt: TGTGCCAGCAGCCACGGGACTTGGGGCAATGAGCAGTTCTTC
cdr3_aa: CASSHGTWGNEQFF

v_call: TRBV6-6
d_call: NA
clone_size: many
j_call: TRBJ1-5
cdr3_nt: TGTGCCAGCAGCCAAGGAGGAGGGGGACAGCCCCAGCATTTT
cdr3_aa: CASSQGGGGQPQHF

v_call: TRBV2
d_call: TRBD2
clone_size: many
j_call: TRBJ2-1
cdr3_nt: TGTGCCAGCAGTGAAGAGGGCGGGGGGGCCCTCTACAATGAGCAGTTCTTC
cdr3_aa: CASSEEGGGALYNEQFF

v_call: TRBV7-2
d_call: NA
clone_size: many
j_call: TRBJ2-1
cdr3_nt: TGTGCCAGCAGCTTAGGGACAGCTACCTACAATGAGCAGTTCTTC
cdr3_aa: CASSLGTATYNEQFF

v_call: TRBV12-3/TRBV12-4
d_call: TRBD1
clone_size: many
j_call: TRBJ1-5
cdr3_nt: TGTGCCAGCAGTTTGGGCCGGGACAGGTACCATCAACCCCAGCATTTT
cdr3_aa: CASSLGRDRYHQPQHF

v_call: TRBV5-1
d_call: TRBD2
clone_size: NA
j_call: TRBJ2-1
cdr3_nt: TGCGCCAGCAGCTTGGATCTAGCGGCTACCTACAATGAGCAGTTCTTC
cdr3_aa: CASSLDLAATYNEQFF

v_call: TRBV4-1
d_call: TRBD2
clone_size: NA
j_call: TRBJ2-1
cdr3_nt: TGCGCCAGCAGCCAACTAACTTCAGCGGGAGGGGGCAATGAGCAGTTCTTC
cdr3_aa: CASSQLTSAGGGNEQFF

v_call: TRBV5-1
d_call: TRBD2
clone_size: many
j_call: TRBJ2-1
cdr3_nt: TGCGCCAGCAGCATACCTCGCGGGGGTCGGCAATACAATGAGCAGTTCTTC
cdr3_aa: CASSIPRGGRQYNEQFF

v_call: TRBV6-5
d_call: NA
clone_size: many
j_call: TRBJ1-2
cdr3_nt: TGTGCCAGCAGTTACAGGAGACCTGACTATGGCTACACCTTC
cdr3_aa: CASSYRRPDYGYTF

v_call: TRBV30
d_call: NA
clone_size: NA
j_call: TRBJ2-1
cdr3_nt: TGTGCCTGGAGTATACGCCCATTCGCGCTAGCGCCTGACAATGAGCAGTTCTTC
cdr3_aa: CAWSIRPFALAPDNEQFF